What follows describes a single T cell receptor beta chain. Its antigen is still unknown. The data stem from a study of cytomegalovirus exposure and HLA in healthy donors. The study, taken as a whole, reports: Reportedly, diagnosis of cytomegalovirus status by the classifier showed high specificity and sensitivity. The study found most TCR sequences rare, yet found some public TCRs in many donors. Overall, around 150 TCR beta chains were annotated as cytomegalovirus-associated. The tendency of first-cohort TCR clusters to co-occur in the roughly 120 validation repertoires was identified by a subsequent analysis.

The V segment lost 5 bases and the J segment 4 bases; nucleotides outside the gene matches: 15. The CDR3 has 18 residues. Germline V gene sequence: CDR1 SGHAT, CDR2 FQNNGV. This table comes from immunoSEQ multiplex PCR, and its TCRdb copy is limited to in-frame clones, with some not included. The sample comprises 200,000 to 250,000 clones, about nine tenths of which are singletons, and 1.5% to 2.5% rests with the top ten. This rearrangement joins TRBV11-2 to TRBJ2-7, with TRBD2 matching over 12 bases. The specimen was PBMCs. This TCR came from a woman between 18 and 29 years old in good health and CMV-seropositive. This CDR3 is CASSLGGLAGGPMYEQYF. The DNA of the CDR3 is TGTGCCAGCAGCCTAGGCGGCCTAGCGGGAGGGCCGATGTACGAGCAGTACTTC.